These 21 T cell receptor beta chains were all obtained from the same sample, sequenced in a study of vaccination and CD4 T cells after COVID-19. No antigen is known for these receptors. Sequencing of the DNA from cultured CD4+ T cells was carried out with the Oncomine TCR Beta short-read assay. TCRdb called the PCR reads again in MiXCR, with one record for every CDR3 protein. This sample has tens of thousands of distinct CDR3 sequences, with 25% to 30% found just once. Documented time point: late sampling 161 to 241 days after vaccination in three convalescent patients. The treatment is: roughly 10-day PBMC culture with coronavirus spike peptide pools or control peptides (ViraFEST assay). Material: CD4+ T cells from blood, cultured in vitro, obtained about 7 months after SARS-CoV-2 vaccination. The source of these receptors is a human donor who had recovered from COVID-19.

This chain joins TRBV15 and TRBJ2-6; tentative D call: TRBD1 (6 bases). The CDR3 is made up of 15 amino acids. The germline V gene has CDR1 LNHNV and CDR2 YYDKDF (reference sequence). V gave up 0 bases and J gave up 3 bases, with 6 bases separating them. In DNA form, the CDR3 reads TGTGCCACCAGCAGAGACAGGGGTGGGGCCAACGTCCTGACTTTC. It yields the protein CATSRDRGGANVLTF.

V and J are TRBV2 and TRBJ1-5; TRBD1 matches 11 bases. V dropped 4 bases and J dropped 7; count of bases not matched to a gene: 3. The CDR3 extends over 14 amino acids. Germline V gene lookup returns CDR1 SNHLY and CDR2 FYNNEI. CDR3 in DNA: TGTGCCAGCAGTGTGGGACAGGGGGACCAGCCCCAGCATTTT. This encodes CASSVGQGDQPQHF.

By share of the sample, this clonotype is medium-sized. Here the CDR3 reads CSAILPGLAGVGYQETQYF. DNA for the CDR3: TGCAGTGCGATTCTACCGGGACTAGCGGGAGTCGGGTACCAAGAGACCCAGTACTTC. The chain links TRBV20-1 to TRBJ2-5, with 14 positions matching TRBD2. Germline CDR1 and CDR2: DFQATT and SNEGSKA (reference sequence). The CDR3 covers 19 residues. The J segment lost 0 bases and the V segment lost 6 bases, leaving 15 bases of the junction unmatched.

This clonotype is termed medium-sized. V is TRBV20-1 and J is TRBJ1-5, with unresolved D. V was trimmed by 7 bases and J by 0 bases, leaving 10 bases between them. This CDR3 is 13 amino acids long. Germline V gene lookup returns CDR1 DFQATT and CDR2 SNEGSKA (reference sequence). The CDR3 loop is CSGSPSSNQPQHF. CDR3 nucleotide sequence: TGCAGTGGATCACCCTCTAGCAATCAGCCCCAGCATTTT.

This clonotype has at least ten counts. J is TRBJ1-5 and V is TRBV20-1; 9 positions match TRBD1. The J segment lost 3 bases and the V segment lost 5 bases, leaving 8 bases of the junction unmatched. CDR1 and CDR2 (germline): DFQATT, SNEGSKA (reference sequence). The CDR3 runs 15 residues. The CDR3 nucleotides read TGCAGTGCTCCTCGACAGGGGGGTGTCAATCAGCCCCAGCATTTT. Amino acid sequence: CSAPRQGGVNQPQHF.

In this sample, this clonotype turned up a few times. The chain uses TRBV20-1 and TRBJ2-3; TRBD2 matches at 9 bases. The germline gives CDR1 DFQATT, CDR2 SNEGSKA (reference sequence). This CDR3 is built from 16 residues. J lost 2 bases, V lost 0 bases, and 6 bases had no gene match. The CDR3 sequence: CSARDFRGRDTDTQYF. CDR3 coding DNA: TGCAGTGCTAGAGATTTCCGCGGGAGGGACACAGATACGCAGTATTTT.

This clonotype was observed a few times. This chain links TRBV7-8 with TRBJ2-7; D gene ambiguous. The CDR3 runs 14 residues. Germline V lookup: CDR1 SGHVS, CDR2 FQNEAQ. With 5 bases removed from V and 2 bases from J, the gap between germline ends came to 13 bases. This CDR3 is CASSPPGVPYEQYF. In nucleotides, the CDR3 is TGTGCCAGCAGCCCCCCCGGAGTTCCCTACGAGCAGTACTTC. The entire variable domain, with the rest obtained from reference TRBV7-8 and TRBJ2-7, is as follows: GAGVSQSPRYKVAKRGQDVALRCDPISGHVSLFWYQQALGQGPEFLTYFQNEAQLDKSGLPSDRFFAERPEGSVSTLKIQRTQQEDSAVYLCASSPPGVPYEQYFGPGTRLTVT.

The chain joins TRBV20-1 to TRBJ2-7; 9 bases map to TRBD2. Germline V CDR1 and CDR2: DFQATT, SNEGSKA (reference sequence). CDR3 length: 14 residues. With V trimmed by 5 bases and J by 5 bases, 10 bases remained unmatched. The CDR3 here is CSAVQLAGGNEQYF. In DNA form, the CDR3 reads TGCAGTGCTGTACAACTAGCGGGCGGTAACGAGCAGTACTTC.

The chain has TRBV6-1 and TRBJ1-1, with TRBD1 identical over 7 bases. The CDR3 contains 16 residues. Germline V CDR1 and CDR2: MNHNS, SASEGT. V trimming: 1 base; J trimming: 4 bases; junction bases outside the gene matches: 9. The CDR3 sequence is CASSEDPGGKGTEAFF. The CDR3 DNA reads as TGTGCCAGCAGTGAAGACCCAGGGGGTAAGGGCACTGAAGCTTTCTTT.

This chain joins TRBV28 and TRBJ2-3, with TRBD1 matching over 8 bases. J was trimmed by 1 base and V by 6 bases; bases with no gene match: 6. The CDR3 has 15 amino acids. Germline CDR1 reads MDHEN; CDR2 reads SYDVKM. For the CDR3, the DNA is TGTGCCAGCAGCCCAGGGGGCTCCGGCACAGATACGCAGTATTTT. This encodes CASSPGGSGTDTQYF. The full variable domain, completed using reference TRBV28 and TRBJ2-3, is DVKVTQSSRYLVKRTGEKVFLECVQDMDHENMFWYRQDPGLGLRLIYFSYDVKMKEKGDIPEGYSVSREKKERFSLILESASTNQTSMYLCASSPGGSGTDTQYFGPGTRLTVL.

This clonotype was seen a few times. This chain joins TRBV28 and TRBJ1-5, with D maybe TRBD1 (6 bases). CDR3 size: 16 residues. V was pared by 4 bases and J by 0 bases, with 13 bases between. CDR1 and CDR2 from the germline V gene are MDHEN and SYDVKM. The CDR3 region is CASSSGTQNSNQPQHF. The CDR3 DNA follows: TGTGCCAGCAGTTCCGGGACACAAAATAGCAATCAGCCCCAGCATTTT.

Only a few counts were recorded for this clonotype. The V and J genes are TRBV6-1 and TRBJ2-7; D tentatively fits TRBD1 or TRBD2 (6 bases each). Trimming cost V 3 bases and J 4 bases, with 19 bases left between them. The CDR3 covers 16 residues. Germline assignment: CDR1 MNHNS and CDR2 SASEGT. The CDR3 loop is CASSDGGRRGFYEQYF. The CDR3 region has the DNA TGTGCCAGCAGTGATGGGGGCAGGAGGGGTTTTTACGAGCAGTACTTC.

J is TRBJ2-7 and V is TRBV6-2 or TRBV6-3; tentative D call: TRBD1 (5 bases). The CDR3 has 14 residues. The germline CDR1 and CDR2 sequences are MNHEY and SVGEGT. V lost 6 bases and J 1 base, leaving 13 bases between the germline ends. CDR3 amino acids: CASSPEDTSYEQYF. DNA for the CDR3: TGTGCCAGCAGCCCCGAGGACACGTCCTACGAGCAGTACTTC.

The gene calls are TRBV2 and TRBJ1-5, with D maybe TRBD1 (5 bases). The germline gives CDR1 SNHLY, CDR2 FYNNEI. The CDR3 is 15 residues long. The ends were cut back, 5 bases at V and 2 bases at J, with 13 bases in the middle. The CDR3 region has the DNA TGTGCCAGCAGTCGACAGCCTAGGGGCAATCAGCCCCAGCATTTT. Its protein product is CASSRQPRGNQPQHF.

The genes are TRBV2 and TRBJ2-7; TRBD2 agrees at 8 bases. The CDR3 is made up of 14 amino acids. The junction had 4 bases not matched to a gene; V was cut back by 4 bases and J by 2 bases. Germline CDR1 reads SNHLY; CDR2 reads FYNNEI. The CDR3 region has the DNA TGTGCCAGCAGTGTTATTAGCGGGACCTACGAGCAGTACTTC. It yields the protein CASSVISGTYEQYF.

This chain joins TRBV7-9 and TRBJ2-3; D remains unclear. Germline V lookup: CDR1 SEHNR, CDR2 FQNEAQ (reference sequence). The CDR3 is 12 amino acids. Trimming cost V 1 base and J 5 bases, with 4 bases left between them. The CDR3 loop is CASSLGVDTQYF. The CDR3 nucleotides read TGTGCCAGCAGCTTAGGTGTAGATACGCAGTATTTT.

The gene calls are TRBV7-8 and TRBJ2-3; maybe TRBD1 (5 bases). This CDR3 region has 14 residues. The V end was cut by 5 bases, the J end by 5 bases, with 14 bases between. In germline, CDR1 is SGHVS, CDR2 FQNEAQ. CDR3 bases: TGTGCCAGCAGCGAAGACAGTGCAGGAGATACGCAGTATTTT. Amino acid sequence: CASSEDSAGDTQYF. The variable domain in full, with the rest retrieved from reference TRBV7-8 and TRBJ2-3, is GAGVSQSPRYKVAKRGQDVALRCDPISGHVSLFWYQQALGQGPEFLTYFQNEAQLDKSGLPSDRFFAERPEGSVSTLKIQRTQQEDSAVYLCASSEDSAGDTQYFGPGTRLTVL.

The chain joins TRBV20-1 to TRBJ2-7; D gene unclear. This CDR3 has 14 residues. The ends were cut back, 0 bases at V and 0 bases at J, with 9 bases in the middle. Germline loops: CDR1 DFQATT, CDR2 SNEGSKA (reference sequence). The CDR3 nucleotides are TGCAGTGCTAGAGATTTTCCGTACTCCTACGAGCAGTACTTC. Its translation: CSARDFPYSYEQYF.

Only a few counts were recorded for this clonotype. The chain couples TRBV6-5 to TRBJ1-2; 7 bases are a match to TRBD1. Germline V gene sequence: CDR1 MNHEY, CDR2 SVGAGI. The CDR3 covers 16 residues. The ends lost 0 bases at V and 3 bases at J; junction bases unmatched: 7. The CDR3 region is CASSYSRGRGYYGYTF. CDR3 nucleotide sequence: TGTGCCAGCAGTTACTCGAGGGGCAGGGGGTACTATGGCTACACCTTC.

The chain couples TRBV7-2 to TRBJ1-3; D gene unclear. The CDR3 has 15 residues. Germline CDR1 is SGHTA and CDR2 is FQGNSA. Trimming took off 1 base at V and 0 bases at J, with 7 bases between the two ends. The CDR3 DNA is TGTGCCAGCAGCTTAGATGGTAACTCTGGAAACACCATATATTTT. It codes for CASSLDGNSGNTIYF.

The chain uses TRBV20-1 and TRBJ2-3, with a possible D match to TRBD1 (6 bases). The CDR3 length is 16 residues. The V end lost 1 base, the J end lost 3 bases, and 17 bases lay between the germline ends. Per the germline V gene, CDR1 is DFQATT and CDR2 is SNEGSKA (reference sequence). The chain's CDR3 is CSARGEGERGTDTQYF. Here the CDR3 DNA reads TGCAGTGCTAGAGGGGAAGGGGAGAGGGGGACAGATACGCAGTATTTT.